Listed here are 4 T cell receptor beta chains from one sample, sequenced in a study of blood T cell repertoires in COVID-19. The table came from immunoSEQ multiplex PCR; TCRdb's copy has only in-frame clones and leaves some out. The table includes some 180,000 clones, about 85% detected once. Sample: PBMCs or T cells enriched from blood (not recorded which). The receptor source for this set is a middle-aged woman in a cohort exposed to, infected with or recovered from COVID-19 (not recorded which).

The chain has TRBV5-1 and TRBJ2-2; tentatively, D is TRBD1 (6 bases). V lost 7 bases, J lost 0 bases, and 10 bases lay in between. CDR1 and CDR2 (germline): SGHRS, YFSETQ. The CDR3 runs to 14 residues. CDR3 sequence (DNA): TGCGCCAGCTCCGACAGGACGAACACCGGGGAGCTGTTTTTT. Its translation is CASSDRTNTGELFF.

The chain employs TRBV27 and TRBJ2-7; 7 bases match TRBD2. With 4 bases clipped from V and 5 bases from J, the junction kept 8 bases outside the gene matches. The CDR3 is 14 residues long. Germline CDR1 reads MNHEY; CDR2 reads SMNVEV (reference sequence). CDR3 in amino acids: CASSYGGRGDEQYF. The CDR3 DNA follows: TGTGCCAGCAGTTATGGGGGACGGGGGGACGAGCAGTACTTC.

This chain uses TRBV15 with TRBJ2-7; 8 positions match TRBD1. The CDR3 runs 15 residues. V was clipped by 2 bases and J by 2 bases; unmatched bases: 5. Germline V gene data show CDR1 as LNHNV and CDR2 as YYDKDF (reference sequence). The CDR3 sequence: CATSRRTGTAYEQYF. The CDR3 DNA reads TGTGCCACCAGCAGAAGGACAGGGACTGCCTACGAGCAGTACTTC.

The chain employs TRBV6-1 and TRBJ1-1; no clear D. CDR3 length equals 14 residues. Germline V gene lookup returns CDR1 MNHNS and CDR2 SASEGT. The V and J ends lost 3 bases and 3 bases respectively, with 11 bases between them. Written as DNA, the CDR3 is TGTGCCAGCAGTGATTACGCAGGTTACACTGAAGCTTTCTTT. Translated: CASSDYAGYTEAFF.